This TCR beta chain emerged from a study of blood T cell repertoires in COVID-19. TCRdb's table, derived via immunoSEQ multiplex PCR, lists solely in-frame clones and lacks some. The table has about 270,000 clones, roughly nine tenths seen once. Germline CDR1 is SGHKS and CDR2 is YYEKEE (reference sequence). V was clipped by 4 bases and J by 5 bases, with 18 bases between them. The CDR3 spans 15 residues. Source material: PBMCs or T cells enriched from blood (not recorded which). This chain links TRBV5-5 with TRBJ1-2; possible D gene TRBD1, 5 bases. The TCR was taken from a woman between 18 and 29 years old who had recovered from COVID-19. DNA for the CDR3: TGTGCCAGCAGCCCGGCTCAGGGTAGTTATTATGGCTACACCTTC. This encodes CASSPAQGSYYGYTF.